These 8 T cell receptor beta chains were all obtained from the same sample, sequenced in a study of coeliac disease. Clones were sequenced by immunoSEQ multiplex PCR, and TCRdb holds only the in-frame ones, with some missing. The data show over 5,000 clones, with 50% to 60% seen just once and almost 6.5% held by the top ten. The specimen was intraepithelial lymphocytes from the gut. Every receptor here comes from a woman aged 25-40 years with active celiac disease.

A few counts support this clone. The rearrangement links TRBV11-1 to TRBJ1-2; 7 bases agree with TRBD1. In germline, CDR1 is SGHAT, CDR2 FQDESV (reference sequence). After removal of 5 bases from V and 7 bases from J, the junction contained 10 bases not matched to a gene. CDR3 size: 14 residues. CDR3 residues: CASSGMTGIGGYTF. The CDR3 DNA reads TGTGCCAGCAGCGGGATGACAGGGATAGGTGGCTACACCTTC.

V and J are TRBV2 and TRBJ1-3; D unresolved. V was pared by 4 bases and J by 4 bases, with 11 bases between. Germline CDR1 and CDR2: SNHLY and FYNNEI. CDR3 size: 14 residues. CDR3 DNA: TGTGCCAGCAGTGTCTGGGGAGTCGGAAACACCATATATTTT. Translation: CASSVWGVGNTIYF. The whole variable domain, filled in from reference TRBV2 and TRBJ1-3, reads EPEVTQTPSHQVTQMGQEVILRCVPISNHLYFYWYRQILGQKVEFLVSFYNNEISEKSEIFDDQFSVERPDGSNFTLKIRSTKLEDSAMYFCASSVWGVGNTIYFGEGSWLTVV.

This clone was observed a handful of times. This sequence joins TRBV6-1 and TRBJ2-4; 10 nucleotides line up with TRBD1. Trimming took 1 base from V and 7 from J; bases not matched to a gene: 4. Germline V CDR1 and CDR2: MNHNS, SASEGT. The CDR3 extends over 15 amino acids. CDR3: CASSEVGTGVNIQYF. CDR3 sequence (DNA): TGTGCCAGCAGTGAAGTTGGGACAGGGGTTAACATTCAGTACTTC.

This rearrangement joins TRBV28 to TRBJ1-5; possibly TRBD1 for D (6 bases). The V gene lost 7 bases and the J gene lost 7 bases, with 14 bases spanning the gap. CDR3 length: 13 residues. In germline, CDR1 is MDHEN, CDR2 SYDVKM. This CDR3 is CASTSTGAQPQHF. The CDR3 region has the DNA TGTGCCAGCACCTCGACAGGAGCACAGCCCCAGCATTTT.

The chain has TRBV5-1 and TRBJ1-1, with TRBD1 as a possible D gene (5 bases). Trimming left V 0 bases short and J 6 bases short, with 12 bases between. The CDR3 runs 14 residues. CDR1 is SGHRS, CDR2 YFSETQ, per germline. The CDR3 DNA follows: TGCGCCAGCAGCTTGGGGCGGGGGACGGCTGAAGCTTTCTTT. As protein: CASSLGRGTAEAFF.

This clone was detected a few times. CDR3 protein: CASSLDGLAGVTPYNEQFF. For the CDR3, the DNA is TGTGCCAGCAGCTTAGATGGTCTAGCGGGGGTGACCCCCTACAATGAGCAGTTCTTC. V and J are TRBV11-2 and TRBJ2-1, with TRBD2 matching 10 bases. Germline V lookup: CDR1 SGHAT, CDR2 FQNNGV. The V segment lost 0 bases and the J segment 2 bases; nucleotides outside the gene matches: 10. The CDR3 covers 19 residues.

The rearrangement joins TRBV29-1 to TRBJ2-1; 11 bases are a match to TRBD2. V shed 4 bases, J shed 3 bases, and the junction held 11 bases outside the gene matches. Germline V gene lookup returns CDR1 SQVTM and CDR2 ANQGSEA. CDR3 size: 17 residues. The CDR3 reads CSVGGSGGAVFYNEQFF. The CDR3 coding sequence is TGCAGCGTTGGAGGTAGCGGGGGGGCGGTATTCTACAATGAGCAGTTCTTC.

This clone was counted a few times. The CDR3 DNA follows: TGTGCCAGCAGCCTGGGCAATGAAGCTTTCTTT. The encoded protein is CASSLGNEAFF. The chain links TRBV6-1 to TRBJ1-1; D gene ambiguous. Deletions cut 6 bases from V and 7 bases from J, with 9 bases between. Germline values: CDR1 MNHNS, CDR2 SASEGT. The CDR3 length is 11 residues.